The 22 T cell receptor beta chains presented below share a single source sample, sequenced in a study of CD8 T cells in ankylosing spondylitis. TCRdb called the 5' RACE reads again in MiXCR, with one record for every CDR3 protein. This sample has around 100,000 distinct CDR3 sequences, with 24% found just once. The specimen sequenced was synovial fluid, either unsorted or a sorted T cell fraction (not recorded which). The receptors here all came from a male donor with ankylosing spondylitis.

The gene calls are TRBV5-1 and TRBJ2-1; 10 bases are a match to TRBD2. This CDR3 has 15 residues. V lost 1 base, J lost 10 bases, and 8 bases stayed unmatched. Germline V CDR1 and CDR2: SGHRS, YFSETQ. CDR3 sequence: CASSLSLAGATEQFF. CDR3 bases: TGCGCCAGCAGCTTGTCGCTAGCGGGAGCCACGGAGCAGTTCTTC.

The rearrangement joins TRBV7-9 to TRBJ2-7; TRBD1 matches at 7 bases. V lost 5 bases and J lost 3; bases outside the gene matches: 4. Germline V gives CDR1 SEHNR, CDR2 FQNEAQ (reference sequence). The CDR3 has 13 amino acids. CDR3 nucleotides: TGTGCCAGCAGCAGTACAGGGGTCTACGAGCAGTACGTC. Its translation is CASSSTGVYEQYV.

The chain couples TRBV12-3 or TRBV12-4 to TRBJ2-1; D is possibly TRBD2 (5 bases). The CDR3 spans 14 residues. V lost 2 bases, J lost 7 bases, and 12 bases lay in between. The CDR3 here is CASSLRLRDNEQFF. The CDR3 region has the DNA TGTGCCAGCAGTTTAAGACTTCGGGATAATGAGCAGTTCTTC.

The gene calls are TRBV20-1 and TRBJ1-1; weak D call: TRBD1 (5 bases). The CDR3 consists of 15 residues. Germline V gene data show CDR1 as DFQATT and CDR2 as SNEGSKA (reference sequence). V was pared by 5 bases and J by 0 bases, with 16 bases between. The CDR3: CSARFEGFMNTEAFF. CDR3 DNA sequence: TGCAGTGCTCGCTTCGAGGGGTTTATGAACACTGAAGCTTTCTTT.

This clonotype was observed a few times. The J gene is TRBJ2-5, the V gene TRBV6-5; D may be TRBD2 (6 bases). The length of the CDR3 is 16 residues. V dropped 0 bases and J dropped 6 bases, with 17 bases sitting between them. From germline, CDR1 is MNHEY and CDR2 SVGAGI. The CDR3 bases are TGTGCCAGCAGTTACTCTCGGTCGTCCGGGAGTAAGACCCAGTACTTC. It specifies CASSYSRSSGSKTQYF.

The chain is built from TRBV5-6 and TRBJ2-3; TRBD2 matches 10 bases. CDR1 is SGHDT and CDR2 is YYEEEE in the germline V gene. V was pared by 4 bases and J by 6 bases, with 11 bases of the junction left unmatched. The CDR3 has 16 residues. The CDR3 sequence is CASSEGLAAPGDTQYF. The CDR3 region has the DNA TGTGCCAGCAGCGAAGGACTAGCGGCCCCTGGGGATACGCAGTATTTT.

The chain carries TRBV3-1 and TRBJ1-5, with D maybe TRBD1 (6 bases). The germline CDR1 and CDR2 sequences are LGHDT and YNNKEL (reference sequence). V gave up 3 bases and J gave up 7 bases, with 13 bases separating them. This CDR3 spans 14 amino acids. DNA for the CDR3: TGTGCCAGCAGCCAGGGGGGGGCTCGGCAGCCCCAGCATTTT. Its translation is CASSQGGARQPQHF.

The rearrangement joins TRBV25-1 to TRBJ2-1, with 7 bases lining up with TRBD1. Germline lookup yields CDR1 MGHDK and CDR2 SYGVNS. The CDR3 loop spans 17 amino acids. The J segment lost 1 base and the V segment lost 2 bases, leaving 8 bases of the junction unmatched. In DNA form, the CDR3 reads TGTGCCAGCAGTGAAGAAAAGGGGGCTGGGTCCTACAATGAGCAGTTCTTC. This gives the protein CASSEEKGAGSYNEQFF.

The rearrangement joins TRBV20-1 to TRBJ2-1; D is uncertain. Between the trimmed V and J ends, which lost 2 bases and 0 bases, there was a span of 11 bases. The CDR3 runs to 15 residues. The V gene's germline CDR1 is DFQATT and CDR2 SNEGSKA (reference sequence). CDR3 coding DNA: TGCAGTGCTAGAAGTCCTTGGGACTCCTACAATGAGCAGTTCTTC. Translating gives CSARSPWDSYNEQFF.

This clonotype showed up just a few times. In DNA, the CDR3 is TGTGCCAGCAGTGAATGGAGACAGGAGGTCTACGAGCAGTACTTC. This sequence encodes CASSEWRQEVYEQYF. The chain links TRBV6-1 to TRBJ2-7; perhaps TRBD1 as D (6 bases). The CDR3 is 15 residues long. Trimming removed 2 bases from V and 3 bases from J, with 14 bases in between. Germline lookup yields CDR1 MNHNS and CDR2 SASEGT.

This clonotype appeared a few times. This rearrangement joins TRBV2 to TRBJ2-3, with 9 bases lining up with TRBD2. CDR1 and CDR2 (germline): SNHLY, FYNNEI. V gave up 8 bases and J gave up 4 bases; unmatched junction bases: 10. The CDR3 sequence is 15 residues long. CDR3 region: CASEWASGEPDTQYF. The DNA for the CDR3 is TGTGCCAGCGAGTGGGCTAGCGGGGAACCAGATACGCAGTATTTT. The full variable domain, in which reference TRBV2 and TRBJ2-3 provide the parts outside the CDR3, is EPEVTQTPSHQVTQMGQEVILRCVPISNHLYFYWYRQILGQKVEFLVSFYNNEISEKSEIFDDQFSVERPDGSNFTLKIRSTKLEDSAMYFCASEWASGEPDTQYFGPGTRLTVL.

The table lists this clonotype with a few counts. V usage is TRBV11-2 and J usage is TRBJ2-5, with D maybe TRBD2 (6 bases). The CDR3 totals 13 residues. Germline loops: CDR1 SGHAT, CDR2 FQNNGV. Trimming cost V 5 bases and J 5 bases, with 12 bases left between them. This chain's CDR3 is CASSAGPEETQYF. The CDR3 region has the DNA TGTGCCAGCAGCGCGGGGCCCGAGGAGACCCAGTACTTC.

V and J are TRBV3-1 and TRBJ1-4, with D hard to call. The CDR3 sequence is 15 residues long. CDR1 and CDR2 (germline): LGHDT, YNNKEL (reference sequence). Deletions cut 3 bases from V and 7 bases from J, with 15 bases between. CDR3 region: CASSQDGFSGEKLFF. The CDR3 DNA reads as TGTGCCAGCAGCCAGGACGGATTCAGCGGTGAAAAACTGTTTTTT.

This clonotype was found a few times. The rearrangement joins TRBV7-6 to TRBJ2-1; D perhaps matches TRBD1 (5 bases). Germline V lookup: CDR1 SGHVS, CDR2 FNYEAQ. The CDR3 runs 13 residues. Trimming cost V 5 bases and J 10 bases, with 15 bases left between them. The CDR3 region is CASSKGPVAEQFF. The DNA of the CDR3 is TGTGCCAGCAGCAAGGGGCCGGTCGCGGAGCAGTTCTTC. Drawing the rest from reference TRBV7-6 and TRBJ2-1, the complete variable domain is GAGVSQSPRYKVTKRGQDVALRCDPISGHVSLYWYRQALGQGPEFLTYFNYEAQQDKSGLPNDRFSAERPEGSISTLTIQRTEQRDSAMYRCASSKGPVAEQFFGPGTRLTVL.

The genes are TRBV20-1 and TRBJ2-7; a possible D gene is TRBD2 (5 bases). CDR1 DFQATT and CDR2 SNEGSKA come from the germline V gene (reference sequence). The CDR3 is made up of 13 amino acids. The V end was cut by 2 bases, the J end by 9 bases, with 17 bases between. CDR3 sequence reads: CSARQPGSLGQYF. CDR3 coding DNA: TGCAGTGCTAGACAACCGGGATCCTTGGGGCAGTACTTC.

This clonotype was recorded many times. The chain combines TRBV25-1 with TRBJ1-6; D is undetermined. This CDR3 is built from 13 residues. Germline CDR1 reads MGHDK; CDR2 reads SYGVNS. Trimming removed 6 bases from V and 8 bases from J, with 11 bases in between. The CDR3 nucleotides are TGTGCCAGCAGACGGTCGACCGATTCACCCCTCCACTTT. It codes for CASRRSTDSPLHF.

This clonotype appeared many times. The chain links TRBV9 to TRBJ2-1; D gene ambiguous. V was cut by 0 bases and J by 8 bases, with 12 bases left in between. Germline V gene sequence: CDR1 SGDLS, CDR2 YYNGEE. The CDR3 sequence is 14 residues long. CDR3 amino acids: CASSVGSSMYEQFF. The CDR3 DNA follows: TGTGCCAGCAGCGTAGGCTCATCCATGTATGAGCAGTTCTTC.

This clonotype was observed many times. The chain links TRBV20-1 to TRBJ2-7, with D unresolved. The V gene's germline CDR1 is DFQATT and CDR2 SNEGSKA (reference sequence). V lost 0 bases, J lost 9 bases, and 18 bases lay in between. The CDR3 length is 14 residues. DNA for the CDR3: TGCAGTGCTAGAGATGAGTTGGGCGTCGATCTGCAGTACTTC. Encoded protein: CSARDELGVDLQYF.

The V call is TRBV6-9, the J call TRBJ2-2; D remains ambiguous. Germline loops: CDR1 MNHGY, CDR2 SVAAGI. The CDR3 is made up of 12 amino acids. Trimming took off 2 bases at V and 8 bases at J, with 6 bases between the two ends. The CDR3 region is CASSYKAGELFF. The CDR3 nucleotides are TGTGCCAGCAGTTATAAGGCTGGGGAGCTGTTTTTT.

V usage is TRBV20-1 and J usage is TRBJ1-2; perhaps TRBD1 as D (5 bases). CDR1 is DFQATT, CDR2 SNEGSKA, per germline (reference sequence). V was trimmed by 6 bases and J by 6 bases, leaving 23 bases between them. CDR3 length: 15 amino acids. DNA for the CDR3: TGCAGTGCCTGGTCCTTCGGAACAGGCACGGATGGCTACACCTTC. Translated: CSAWSFGTGTDGYTF.

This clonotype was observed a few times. For the CDR3, the DNA is TGTGCCAGCAGCTTAGGGACACTCGGAAACACCATATATTTT. As protein: CASSLGTLGNTIYF. The genes are TRBV7-9 and TRBJ1-3; the D gene is possibly TRBD1 (5 bases). The germline V gene has CDR1 SEHNR and CDR2 FQNEAQ (reference sequence). This CDR3 has 14 residues. V lost 1 base and J 4 bases, leaving 8 bases between the germline ends.

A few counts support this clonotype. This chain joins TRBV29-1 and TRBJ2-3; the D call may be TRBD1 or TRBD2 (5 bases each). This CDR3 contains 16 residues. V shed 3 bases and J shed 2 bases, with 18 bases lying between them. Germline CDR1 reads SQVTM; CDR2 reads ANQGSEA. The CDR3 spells CSVDSGRRGVTDTQYF. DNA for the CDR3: TGCAGCGTTGATAGTGGGAGAAGGGGAGTCACAGATACGCAGTATTTT.